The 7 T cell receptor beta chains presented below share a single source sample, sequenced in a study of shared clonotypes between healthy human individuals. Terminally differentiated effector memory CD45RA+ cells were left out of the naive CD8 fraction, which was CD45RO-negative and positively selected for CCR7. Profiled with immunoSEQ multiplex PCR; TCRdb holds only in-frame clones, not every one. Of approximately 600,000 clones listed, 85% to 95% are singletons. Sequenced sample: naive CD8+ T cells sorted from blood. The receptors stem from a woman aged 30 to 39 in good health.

The CDR3 spells CASSQVAGKRYEQYF. In DNA form, the CDR3 reads TGCGCCAGCAGCCAAGTAGCGGGAAAACGGTACGAGCAGTACTTC. This chain links TRBV4-1 with TRBJ2-5; the match to TRBD2 covers 8 bases. Judging by the DNA end, TRBJ2-7 fits better; the J call may be wrong. The CDR3 covers 15 residues. In germline, CDR1 is MGHRA, CDR2 YSYEKL.

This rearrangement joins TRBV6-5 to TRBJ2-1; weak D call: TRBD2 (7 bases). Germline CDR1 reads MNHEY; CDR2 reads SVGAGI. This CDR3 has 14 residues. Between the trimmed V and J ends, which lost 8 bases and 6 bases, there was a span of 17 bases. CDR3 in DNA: TGTGCCAGCGGGGGGGGGCCTAGTACCAATGAGCAGTTCTTC. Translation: CASGGGPSTNEQFF.

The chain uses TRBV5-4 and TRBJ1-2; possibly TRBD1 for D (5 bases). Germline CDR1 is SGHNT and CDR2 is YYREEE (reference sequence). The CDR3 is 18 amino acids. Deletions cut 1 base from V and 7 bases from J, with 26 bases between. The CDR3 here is CASSLMGEPGPNWVGYTF. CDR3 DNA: TGTGCCAGCAGCTTGATGGGGGAGCCGGGACCGAATTGGGTTGGCTACACCTTC.

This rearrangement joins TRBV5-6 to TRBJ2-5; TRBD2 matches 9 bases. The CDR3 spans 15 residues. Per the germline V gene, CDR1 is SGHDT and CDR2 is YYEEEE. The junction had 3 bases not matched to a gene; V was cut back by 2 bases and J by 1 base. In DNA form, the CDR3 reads TGTGCCAGCAGCTTTGGCGGGAGGGCCCAAGAGACCCAGTACTTC. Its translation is CASSFGGRAQETQYF. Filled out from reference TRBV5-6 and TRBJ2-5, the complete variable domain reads DAGVTQSPTHLIKTRGQQVTLRCSPKSGHDTVSWYQQALGQGPQFIFQYYEEEERQRGNFPDRFSGHQFPNYSSELNVNALLLGDSALYLCASSFGGRAQETQYFGPGTRLLVL.

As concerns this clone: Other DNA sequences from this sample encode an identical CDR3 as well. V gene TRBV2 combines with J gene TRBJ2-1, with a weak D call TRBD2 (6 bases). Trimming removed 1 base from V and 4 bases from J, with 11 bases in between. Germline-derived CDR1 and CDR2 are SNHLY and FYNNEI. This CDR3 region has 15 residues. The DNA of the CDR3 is TGTGCCAGCAGTGAAGATAGCGGTAGATACAATGAGCAGTTCTTC. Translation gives CASSEDSGRYNEQFF.

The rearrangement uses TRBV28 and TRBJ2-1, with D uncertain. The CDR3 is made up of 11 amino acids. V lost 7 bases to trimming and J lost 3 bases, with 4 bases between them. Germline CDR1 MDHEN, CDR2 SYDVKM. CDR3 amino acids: CASNLYNEQFF. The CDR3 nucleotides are TGTGCCAGCAACCTCTACAATGAGCAGTTCTTC.

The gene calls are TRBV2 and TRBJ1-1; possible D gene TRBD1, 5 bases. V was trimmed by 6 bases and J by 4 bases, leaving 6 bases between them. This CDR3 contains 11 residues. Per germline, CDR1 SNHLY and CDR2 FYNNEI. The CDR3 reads CASRGLTEAFF. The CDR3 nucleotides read TGTGCCAGCAGGGGGCTCACTGAAGCTTTCTTT.